This T cell receptor (beta chain) originates from a study of CD8 T cells in ankylosing spondylitis. This clonotype was seen only a few times. Antigen: not known. CDR3 length: 14 residues. Germline loops: CDR1 SQVTM, CDR2 ANQGSEA. The V and J ends lost 4 bases and 0 bases respectively, with 12 bases between them. TCRdb re-called the 5' RACE reads with MiXCR, one entry per CDR3 protein. Of 500,000 to 550,000 distinct CDR3 sequences listed, roughly an eighth are singletons. Notes on the study in general: Enrichment of disease-linked clones was reportedly significant in matched ankylosing spondylitis synovial fluid. A TCR beta motif of 8 or 9 highly homologous variants appeared characteristic of ankylosing spondylitis blood. Clones linked to disease, bearing a CD8+ phenotype, were relatively rare in peripheral blood.

The V and J genes are TRBV29-1 and TRBJ1-1, with D perhaps matching TRBD1 (5 bases). This receptor was taken from a male donor with ankylosing spondylitis. Sequenced input: blood, either unsorted or a sorted T cell fraction (not recorded which). For the CDR3, the DNA is TGCAGCGTTGGGGGGGGGTTGGTGAACACTGAAGCTTTCTTT. This sequence encodes CSVGGGLVNTEAFF.